The clone carrying this T cell receptor (beta chain) was recorded many times. The sample belongs to a study of T cells in Graves' hyperthyroidism and ophthalmopathy. The germline CDR1 and CDR2 sequences are SGHDT and YYEEEE. This CDR3 comprises 14 residues. With 3 bases clipped from V and 6 bases from J, the junction kept 5 bases outside the gene matches. It was RNA transcripts that yielded the amplified TCR beta CDR3 regions. When the TCR CDR3 underwent first-round RT-PCR, the HTBI primer set was used. TCRdb recomputed calls from the multiplex PCR reads with MiXCR, one row per CDR3 protein. The table shows under 450,000 distinct CDR3 sequences, with 13% occurring only once.

This TCR was recovered from a man aged 30 to 45 with Graves' hyperthyroidism that later progressed to Graves' ophthalmopathy. Sequenced input: blood. This chain uses TRBV5-6 with TRBJ1-4; 7 nucleotides align to TRBD1. The CDR3 protein is CASSSTGNYEKLFF. The CDR3, as DNA: TGTGCCAGCAGCTCGACAGGGAATTATGAAAAACTGTTTTTT.